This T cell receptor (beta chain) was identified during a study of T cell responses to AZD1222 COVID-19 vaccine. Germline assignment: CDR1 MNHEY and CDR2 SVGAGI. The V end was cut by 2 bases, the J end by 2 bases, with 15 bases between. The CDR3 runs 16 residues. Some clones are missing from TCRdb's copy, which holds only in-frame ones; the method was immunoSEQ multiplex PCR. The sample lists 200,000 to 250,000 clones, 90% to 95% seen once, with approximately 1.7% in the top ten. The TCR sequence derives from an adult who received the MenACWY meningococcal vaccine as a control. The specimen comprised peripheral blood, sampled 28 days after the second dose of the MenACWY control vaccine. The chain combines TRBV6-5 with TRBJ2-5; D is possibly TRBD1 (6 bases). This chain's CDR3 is CASSYRTGLPQETQYF. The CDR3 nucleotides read TGTGCCAGCAGTTACCGAACAGGGTTACCTCAAGAGACCCAGTACTTC.